Following are 6 T cell receptor beta chains from one sample sequenced in a study of CD8+ T cells in alopecia areata. This sample's treatment: oral pan-JAK inhibitor, 5-10 mg twice daily. Extracted from the samples, RNA was reverse transcribed into cDNA to serve as the sequencing template. Using immunoSEQ multiplex PCR, the repertoire was profiled, and TCRdb retains in-frame clones only, with some absent. The table records over 90,000 clones, just over 85% of them present only once. Sequenced material: CD8+ T cells sorted from blood, taken between weeks 30 and 35, from a patient treated with tofacitinib. These receptor sequences come from a human donor with alopecia areata.

This chain uses TRBV29-1 with TRBJ2-7; the match to TRBD1 covers 7 bases. The germline V gene encodes CDR1 SQVTM and CDR2 ANQGSEA. CDR3 length: 12 residues. Losses at the gene ends were 5 bases for V and 5 bases for J; bases not matched to a gene: 6. CDR3 amino acids: CSVQQGSNEQYF. CDR3 sequence (DNA): TGCAGCGTTCAACAGGGGTCCAACGAGCAGTACTTC.

V gene TRBV6-6 combines with J gene TRBJ2-6; unclear D gene. V lost 3 bases, J lost 0 bases, and 9 bases lay in between. The germline V gene has CDR1 MNHNY and CDR2 SVGAGI (reference sequence). The CDR3 is 16 residues long. CDR3 bases: TGTGCCAGCAGTTATATCTGGACCTCTGGGGCCAACGTCCTGACTTTC. Residues: CASSYIWTSGANVLTF.

This chain connects TRBV6-5 to TRBJ1-1; TRBD1 is a possible D gene (5 bases). In germline, CDR1 is MNHEY, CDR2 SVGAGI. The germline V and J ends were trimmed by 2 bases and 2 bases, with 9 bases remaining between them. The CDR3 length is 14 residues. The DNA for the CDR3 is TGTGCCAGCAGTTACGTGCAGGGTAACACTGAAGCTTTCTTT. Its protein is CASSYVQGNTEAFF.

This chain links TRBV7-6 with TRBJ1-1; the D gene is possibly TRBD1 (6 bases). The CDR3 has 14 residues. Germline lookup yields CDR1 SGHVS and CDR2 FNYEAQ. V lost 5 bases, J lost 1 base, and 11 bases lay in between. The CDR3 coding sequence is TGTGCCAGCAGCCCCGCGGGGGCGAACACTGAAGCTTTCTTT. This gives the protein CASSPAGANTEAFF. The whole variable domain, remainder taken from reference TRBV7-6 and TRBJ1-1, is GAGVSQSPRYKVTKRGQDVALRCDPISGHVSLYWYRQALGQGPEFLTYFNYEAQQDKSGLPNDRFSAERPEGSISTLTIQRTEQRDSAMYRCASSPAGANTEAFFGQGTRLTVV.

The rearrangement links TRBV23-1 to TRBJ2-2; D may match TRBD1 or TRBD2 (5 bases each). TRBV23-1 counts as an open reading frame of uncertain function. This CDR3 comprises 16 residues. The germline V and J ends were trimmed by 4 bases and 1 base, with 13 bases remaining between them. The CDR3 is CASSPSRDGNTGELFF. CDR3 DNA sequence: TGCGCCAGCAGTCCAAGCCGGGACGGGAACACCGGGGAGCTGTTTTTT.

The J gene is TRBJ2-5, the V gene TRBV27; D unclear. The DNA end lines up better with TRBJ2-7; the J call may be wrong. The CDR3 consists of 13 residues. Germline V CDR1 and CDR2: MNHEY, SMNVEV (reference sequence). CDR3 amino acids: CASSLGPAYEQYF. As DNA, the CDR3 is TGTGCCAGCAGTTTGGGCCCAGCCTACGAGCAGTACTTC.